A selection of T cell receptor beta chains follows, all from one sample in a study of blood T cell repertoires in COVID-19. The assay was immunoSEQ multiplex PCR, and TCRdb's table has in-frame clones only and misses some. The table has more than 60,000 clones, roughly 85% seen once; the top ten hold around 20%. The material sequenced was peripheral blood. These receptors all stem from a human donor in a cohort sampled during active COVID-19. Both conserved end residues are part of each CDR3. D genes are given only for firm matches. Part of the rows lack a size; the others show once, few, many or a class for expanded clones.

d_call j_call v_call cdr3_length clone_size cdr3_aa cdr3_nt
TRBD1 TRBJ1-1 TRBV7-2 13 - CASSGTGGTEAFF TGTGCCAGCAGCGGGACAGGGGGCACTGAAGCTTTCTTT
- TRBJ2-5 TRBV2 14 - CASRVGGLEETQYF TGTGCCAGCCGTGTCGGGGGATTGGAAGAGACCCAGTACTTC
TRBD2 TRBJ2-1 TRBV5-4 16 once CASSLSGTSGGRAEFF TGTGCCAGCAGCTTGTCCGGGACTAGCGGGGGGAGGGCGGAGTTCTTC
TRBD1 TRBJ1-1 TRBV9 14 - CASSRTGTNTEAFF TGTGCCAGCAGCAGGACAGGTACCAACACTGAAGCTTTCTTT
TRBD2 TRBJ2-2 TRBV24-1 16 - CATSDSAGANTGELFF TGTGCCACCAGTGATTCAGCGGGGGCGAACACCGGGGAGCTGTTTTTT
- TRBJ2-7 TRBV3-1/TRBV3-2 15 - CASSQATGVRVEQYF TGTGCCAGCAGCCAAGCCACTGGGGTGAGGGTCGAGCAGTACTTC
- TRBJ2-1 TRBV18 13 - CASSPLRDNEQFF TGTGCCAGCTCACCACTGAGGGACAATGAGCAGTTCTTC
TRBD1 TRBJ1-3 TRBV2 14 few CASTQGLSGNTIYF TGTGCCAGCACACAGGGGCTGTCTGGAAACACCATATATTTT
- TRBJ1-4 TRBV19 13 - CATNRPGNEKLFF TGTGCCACCAATCGACCAGGGAATGAAAAACTGTTTTTT
TRBD1 TRBJ2-3 TRBV19 15 - CASSIGGQETDTQYF TGTGCCAGTAGTATTGGGGGACAGGAGACAGATACGCAGTATTTT
- TRBJ1-5 TRBV2 13 once CASGRGINQPQHF TGTGCCAGCGGACGGGGTATTAATCAGCCCCAGCATTTT
- TRBJ2-2 TRBV10-3 13 - CATLPGSHGELFF TGTGCCACCCTCCCAGGGTCCCACGGGGAGCTGTTTTTT